This TCR beta chain was retrieved from a study of blood T cell repertoires in COVID-19. Per the germline V gene, CDR1 is LGHNA and CDR2 is YNFKEQ. The CDR3 runs to 15 residues. V lost 0 bases, J lost 5 bases, and 11 bases lay in between. Assay: immunoSEQ multiplex PCR; the TCRdb copy retains only in-frame clones and omits some. Here the sample spans 200,000 to 250,000 clones, around nine tenths being singletons. This receptor was taken from a man between 60 and 70 years old with acute or convalescent COVID-19. Sequenced sample: peripheral blood. The rearrangement links TRBV4-2 to TRBJ1-5; D remains unclear. This CDR3 is CASSQDTGMDQPQHF. The CDR3 DNA sequence: TGTGCCAGCAGCCAAGATACCGGGATGGATCAGCCCCAGCATTTT.